The 31 T cell receptor beta chains below all came from one sample that was sequenced in a study of control samples from healthy donors and cancer patients. Sequencing was performed with immunoSEQ multiplex PCR; in TCRdb, only in-frame clones are kept and a portion is missing. The table has 120,000 to 150,000 clones, about nine tenths seen once; the top ten hold approximately 3%. Sequenced input: blood. The receptor source for this set is a man aged 25 to 45 in good health.

The V gene is TRBV15, the J gene TRBJ1-4, with a weak D call TRBD1 (6 bases). The CDR3 consists of 16 residues. In germline, CDR1 is LNHNV, CDR2 YYDKDF (reference sequence). V dropped 0 bases and J dropped 7 bases, with 15 bases sitting between them. The CDR3 region has the DNA TGTGCCACCAGCAGAGATCTGGGGGCTAGTAGTGAAAAACTGTTTTTT. This encodes CATSRDLGASSEKLFF.

The V and J genes are TRBV6-6 and TRBJ1-6; 9 bases agree with TRBD1. Germline CDR1 and CDR2: MNHNY and SVGAGI (reference sequence). The CDR3 sequence is 14 residues long. J gave up 7 bases and V 5 bases, and 3 bases lay outside the gene matches. The CDR3: CASSRQGENSPLHF. CDR3 in DNA: TGTGCCAGCAGTCGACAGGGGGAGAATTCACCCCTCCACTTT.

The genes are TRBV2 and TRBJ2-7, with 9 bases identical to TRBD1. The V segment lost 8 bases and the J segment 1 base; nucleotides outside the gene matches: 15. In germline, CDR1 is SNHLY, CDR2 FYNNEI. The CDR3 runs to 17 residues. CDR3 loop: CASGVPGQGTGSYEQYF. CDR3 bases: TGTGCCAGCGGAGTCCCGGGACAGGGAACGGGATCCTACGAGCAGTACTTC.

This clone was observed a single time. The chain links TRBV4-1 to TRBJ1-2; maybe TRBD1 (5 bases). The length of the CDR3 is 14 residues. From germline, CDR1 is MGHRA and CDR2 YSYEKL. Trimming pared 4 bases from V and 2 bases from J, leaving 11 bases between. Written as DNA, the CDR3 is TGCGCCAGCAGCCCGGTTGGGGGGAACTATGGCTACACCTTC. Translation: CASSPVGGNYGYTF.

The CDR3 sequence: CASSPRRVSTDTQYF. In nucleotides, the CDR3 is TGTGCCAGTAGCCCCCGACGGGTTAGCACAGATACGCAGTATTTT. This chain uses TRBV19 with TRBJ2-3; D gene uncertain. V was trimmed by 6 bases and J by 0 bases, leaving 13 bases between them. The CDR3 loop spans 15 amino acids. From germline, CDR1 is LNHDA and CDR2 SQIVND (reference sequence).

This chain joins TRBV24-1 and TRBJ1-5; perhaps TRBD1 as D (5 bases). Germline V gene lookup returns CDR1 KGHDR and CDR2 SFDVKD. This CDR3 spans 13 amino acids. Trimming took 8 bases from V and 2 from J, leaving 9 bases between them. The CDR3 DNA reads as TGTGCCACCAATCAGGGAGGCAATCAGCCCCAGCATTTT. Amino acid sequence: CATNQGGNQPQHF.

The chain has TRBV19 and TRBJ1-5, with unresolved D. Trimming stripped 5 bases from V and 6 bases from J, with 11 bases between. The germline gives CDR1 LNHDA, CDR2 SQIVND (reference sequence). This CDR3 is built from 13 residues. The CDR3 loop reads CASSRERSQPQHF. In DNA, the CDR3 is TGTGCCAGTAGTCGTGAGAGGAGTCAGCCCCAGCATTTT.

The rearrangement links TRBV30 to TRBJ2-5; tentative D call: TRBD1 (5 bases). Germline CDR1 is GTSNPN and CDR2 is SVGIG (reference sequence). The CDR3 extends over 14 amino acids. Deletions cut 3 bases from V and 6 bases from J, with 17 bases between. CDR3 bases: TGTGCCTGGAGCCTACCCCCAGGGATGAAGACCCAGTACTTC. Encoded protein: CAWSLPPGMKTQYF.

The chain joins TRBV19 to TRBJ2-1; D might be TRBD1 (5 bases). V was pared by 3 bases and J by 9 bases, with 9 bases between. The germline gives CDR1 LNHDA, CDR2 SQIVND (reference sequence). The CDR3 is 12 amino acids. CDR3 bases: TGTGCCAGTAGTATCAGGGTTAGTGAGCAGTTCTTC. Translated, it gives CASSIRVSEQFF.

This rearrangement joins TRBV5-1 to TRBJ1-4, with 7 bases fitting TRBD1. Germline V gene data show CDR1 as SGHRS and CDR2 as YFSETQ. The CDR3 is 16 amino acids. J was trimmed by 3 bases and V by 1 base; bases with no gene match: 6. Written as DNA, the CDR3 is TGCGCCAGCAGCTTGACCCCCGGGACAGCTAATGAAAAACTGTTTTTT. Its translation: CASSLTPGTANEKLFF.

The chain has TRBV19 and TRBJ2-1, with D tentatively TRBD2 (6 bases). Germline V gene data show CDR1 as LNHDA and CDR2 as SQIVND (reference sequence). Trimming removed 4 bases at V and 5 bases at J, with 15 bases between. The CDR3 loop spans 15 amino acids. The chain's CDR3 is CASSTGPGAHNEQFF. The CDR3 nucleotides read TGTGCCAGTAGTACCGGACCGGGAGCTCACAATGAGCAGTTCTTC.

The chain employs TRBV5-6 and TRBJ1-2, with D perhaps TRBD1 (5 bases). V lost 9 bases and J lost 4, with 19 bases in between. CDR3 length equals 14 residues. CDR1 is SGHDT and CDR2 is YYEEEE in the germline V gene. The CDR3 sequence: CATTSGGGGYGYTF. The CDR3 DNA reads TGTGCCACCACGAGCGGGGGGGGTGGCTATGGCTACACCTTC.

The CDR3 nucleotides read TGTGCCAGTAGTACGGGGGGTTGGGACGAGCAGTACTTC. It codes for CASSTGGWDEQYF. This sequence joins TRBV19 and TRBJ2-7; 7 bases match TRBD2. With 4 bases clipped from V and 5 bases from J, the junction kept 5 bases outside the gene matches. CDR3 length: 13 residues. Germline-derived CDR1 and CDR2 are LNHDA and SQIVND (reference sequence). Full variable domain (remainder filled in from reference TRBV19 and TRBJ2-7): DGGITQSPKYLFRKEGQNVTLSCEQNLNHDAMYWYRQDPGQGLRLIYYSQIVNDFQKGDIAEGYSVSREKKESFPLTVTSAQKNPTAFYLCASSTGGWDEQYFGPGTRLTVT.

This clone occurred once. The V and J genes are TRBV19 and TRBJ1-4; D remains unclear. The CDR3 extends over 13 amino acids. Germline V gives CDR1 LNHDA, CDR2 SQIVND (reference sequence). V gave up 3 bases and J gave up 7 bases, with 9 bases separating them. CDR3 protein: CASSIGWLEKLFF. As DNA, the CDR3 is TGTGCCAGTAGTATTGGGTGGCTTGAAAAACTGTTTTTT.

This chain connects TRBV15 to TRBJ1-1; no definite D call. The germline CDR1 and CDR2 sequences are LNHNV and YYDKDF (reference sequence). The V end lost 0 bases, the J end lost 3 bases, and 8 bases lay between the germline ends. This CDR3 is 14 amino acids long. This CDR3 reads CATSRDQQYTEAFF. Written as DNA, the CDR3 is TGTGCCACCAGCAGAGATCAACAGTACACTGAAGCTTTCTTT.

This clone appeared a single time. CDR3 loop: CAWSGGGYEQYF. The CDR3 bases are TGTGCCTGGAGTGGGGGAGGCTACGAGCAGTACTTC. The V call is TRBV30, the J call TRBJ2-7; possibly TRBD2 for D (6 bases). Germline values: CDR1 GTSNPN, CDR2 SVGIG (reference sequence). The CDR3 loop spans 12 amino acids. Between the trimmed V and J ends, which lost 1 base and 3 bases, there was a span of 7 bases. Variable domain in full (rest from reference TRBV30 and TRBJ2-7): SQTIHQWPATLVQPVGSPLSLECTVEGTSNPNLYWYRQAAGRGLQLLFYSVGIGQISSEVPQNLSASRPQDRQFILSSKKLLLSDSGFYLCAWSGGGYEQYFGPGTRLTVT.

The table lists this clone with a count of one. The gene calls are TRBV18 and TRBJ2-1, with a weak D call TRBD2 (7 bases). This CDR3 has 15 residues. Between the trimmed V and J ends, which lost 8 bases and 0 bases, there was a span of 14 bases. The germline CDR1 and CDR2 sequences are KGHSH and LQKENI. CDR3 sequence (DNA): TGTGCCAGCGCCCCGGGGGGCGCCTCCTACAATGAGCAGTTCTTC. Protein: CASAPGGASYNEQFF.

The V and J genes are TRBV12-5 and TRBJ1-1; D uncertain. The CDR3 has 13 amino acids. The germline V gene has CDR1 LGHNT and CDR2 FRNRAP. Trimming shortened V by 1 base and J by 4 bases, and 7 bases separated the two germline ends. The CDR3 DNA is TGTGCTAGTGGTTTGGGTCCGGCCACTGAAGCTTTCTTT. It yields the protein CASGLGPATEAFF.

The chain recombines TRBV4-2 with TRBJ2-1; tentative D call: TRBD2 (5 bases). Germline values: CDR1 LGHNA, CDR2 YNFKEQ. CDR3 length: 17 amino acids. Trimming pared 1 base from V and 8 bases from J, leaving 21 bases between. This CDR3 is CASSQVRRASSFHEQFF. CDR3 nucleotide sequence: TGTGCCAGCAGCCAAGTTCGTCGGGCTAGCTCGTTCCATGAGCAGTTCTTC.

V usage is TRBV27 and J usage is TRBJ1-4; D gene unclear. V lost 5 bases to trimming and J lost 4 bases, with 8 bases between them. CDR3 length: 13 residues. CDR1 and CDR2 (germline): MNHEY, SMNVEV (reference sequence). The CDR3: CASSRRFNEKLFF. In DNA, the CDR3 is TGTGCCAGCAGTCGGCGGTTTAATGAAAAACTGTTTTTT.

The V gene is TRBV20-1, the J gene TRBJ1-5, with TRBD1 identical over 9 bases. This CDR3 spans 15 amino acids. V lost 3 bases and J lost 3; bases outside the gene matches: 6. Germline assignment: CDR1 DFQATT and CDR2 SNEGSKA (reference sequence). The CDR3 loop reads CSASKRQGVNQPQHF. As DNA, the CDR3 is TGCAGTGCTAGTAAGCGACAGGGGGTCAATCAGCCCCAGCATTTT.

This rearrangement joins TRBV12-3 or TRBV12-4 to TRBJ2-2; 8 bases are shared with TRBD2. The CDR3 has 13 amino acids. With V trimmed by 6 bases and J by 6 bases, 3 bases remained unmatched. The CDR3 DNA sequence: TGTGCCAGCAGAAAGGGACTAGCCGGGGAGCTGTTTTTT. Its protein product is CASRKGLAGELFF.

The gene calls are TRBV19 and TRBJ1-2; D unclear. CDR3 length: 13 amino acids. With 5 bases removed from V and 7 bases from J, the gap between germline ends came to 14 bases. CDR1 is LNHDA, CDR2 SQIVND, per germline (reference sequence). The CDR3 DNA sequence: TGTGCCAGTAGTCAAAGTTCGGGAGGTGGCTACACCTTC. This encodes CASSQSSGGGYTF.

On this clone: Other DNA sequences in this specimen translate into the identical CDR3. V is TRBV24-1 and J is TRBJ1-2; 9 nucleotides match TRBD1. J lost 4 bases, V lost 3 bases, and 2 bases had no gene match. The CDR3 consists of 14 residues. The V gene's germline CDR1 is KGHDR and CDR2 SFDVKD. The CDR3 nucleotides read TGTGCCACCAGTGATCAGGGACAGGGCTATGGCTACACCTTC. Translation gives CATSDQGQGYGYTF.

The J gene is TRBJ1-2, the V gene TRBV5-6; no firm D call. The CDR3 consists of 14 residues. Germline V gene sequence: CDR1 SGHDT, CDR2 YYEEEE. Trimming took 6 bases from V and 3 from J, leaving 15 bases between them. DNA of the CDR3: TGTGCCAGCACCTTACAGCGCCACTACTATGGCTACACCTTC. Protein sequence: CASTLQRHYYGYTF.

The V gene is TRBV5-4, the J gene TRBJ1-3; possible D gene TRBD1, 5 bases. This CDR3 comprises 12 residues. Looked up from germline, CDR1 is SGHNT and CDR2 is YYREEE (reference sequence). The V gene lost 6 bases and the J gene lost 10 bases, with 14 bases spanning the gap. CDR3 region: CASNSRGGTIYF. The CDR3 DNA reads as TGTGCCAGCAACAGCCGGGGGGGGACCATATATTTT.

Only one count was recorded for this clone. This rearrangement joins TRBV7-2 to TRBJ1-6; the match to TRBD1 covers 9 bases. J lost 9 bases, V lost 4 bases, and 4 bases had no gene match. The CDR3 runs 14 residues. Germline lookup yields CDR1 SGHTA and CDR2 FQGNSA. The CDR3 is CASSSDRGFSPLHF. In nucleotides, the CDR3 is TGTGCCAGCAGCTCGGACAGGGGATTTTCACCCCTCCACTTT.

The rearrangement links TRBV19 to TRBJ1-5, with D unclear. The CDR3 is made up of 12 amino acids. Trimming cost V 3 bases and J 11 bases, with 11 bases left between them. Looked up from germline, CDR1 is LNHDA and CDR2 is SQIVND (reference sequence). CDR3 sequence: CASSIPEGAQHF. CDR3 nucleotides: TGTGCCAGTAGTATCCCCGAGGGTGCCCAGCATTTT.

J is TRBJ2-1 and V is TRBV19; D is tentatively TRBD1 or TRBD2 (5 bases each). V was cut by 8 bases and J by 12 bases, with 14 bases left in between. Germline V CDR1 and CDR2: LNHDA, SQIVND (reference sequence). The CDR3 is 11 residues long. CDR3 amino acids: CASGTAAWQFF. The CDR3 nucleotides read TGTGCCAGTGGGACGGCCGCGTGGCAGTTCTTC.

The rearrangement links TRBV7-3 to TRBJ2-1; D is unclear. Trimming stripped 4 bases from V and 7 bases from J, with 8 bases between. The length of the CDR3 is 12 residues. CDR1 is SGHTA, CDR2 FQGTGA, per germline. DNA for the CDR3: TGTGCCAGCAGCTCGCCTCCTAATGAGCAGTTCTTC. This sequence encodes CASSSPPNEQFF.

The chain recombines TRBV6-5 with TRBJ1-2, with D possibly TRBD1 on 6 matching bases. Trimming stripped 7 bases from V and 4 bases from J, with 13 bases between. The CDR3 is 13 residues long. Germline values: CDR1 MNHEY, CDR2 SVGAGI. This chain's CDR3 is CASTGPGAYGYTF. In DNA, the CDR3 is TGTGCCAGCACGGGACCGGGGGCCTATGGCTACACCTTC.